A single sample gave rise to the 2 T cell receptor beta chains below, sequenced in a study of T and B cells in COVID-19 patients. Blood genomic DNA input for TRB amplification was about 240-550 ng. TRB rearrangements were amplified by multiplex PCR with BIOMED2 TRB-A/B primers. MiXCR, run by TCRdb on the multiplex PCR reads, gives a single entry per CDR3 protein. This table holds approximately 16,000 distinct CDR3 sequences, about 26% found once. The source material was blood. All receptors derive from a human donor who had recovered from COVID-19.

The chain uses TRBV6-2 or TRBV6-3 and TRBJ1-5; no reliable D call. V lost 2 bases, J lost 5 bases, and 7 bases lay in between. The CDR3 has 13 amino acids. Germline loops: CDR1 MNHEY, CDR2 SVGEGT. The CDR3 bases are TGTGCCAGCAGTTACGGGGTCGATCAGCCCCAGCATTTT. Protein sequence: CASSYGVDQPQHF.

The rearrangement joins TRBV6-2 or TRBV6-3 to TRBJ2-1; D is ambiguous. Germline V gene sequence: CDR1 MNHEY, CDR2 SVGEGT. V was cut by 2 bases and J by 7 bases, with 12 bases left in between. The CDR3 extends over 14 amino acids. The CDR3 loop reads CASSYRASGNEQFF. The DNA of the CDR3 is TGTGCCAGCAGTTACCGGGCCTCTGGGAATGAGCAGTTCTTC.